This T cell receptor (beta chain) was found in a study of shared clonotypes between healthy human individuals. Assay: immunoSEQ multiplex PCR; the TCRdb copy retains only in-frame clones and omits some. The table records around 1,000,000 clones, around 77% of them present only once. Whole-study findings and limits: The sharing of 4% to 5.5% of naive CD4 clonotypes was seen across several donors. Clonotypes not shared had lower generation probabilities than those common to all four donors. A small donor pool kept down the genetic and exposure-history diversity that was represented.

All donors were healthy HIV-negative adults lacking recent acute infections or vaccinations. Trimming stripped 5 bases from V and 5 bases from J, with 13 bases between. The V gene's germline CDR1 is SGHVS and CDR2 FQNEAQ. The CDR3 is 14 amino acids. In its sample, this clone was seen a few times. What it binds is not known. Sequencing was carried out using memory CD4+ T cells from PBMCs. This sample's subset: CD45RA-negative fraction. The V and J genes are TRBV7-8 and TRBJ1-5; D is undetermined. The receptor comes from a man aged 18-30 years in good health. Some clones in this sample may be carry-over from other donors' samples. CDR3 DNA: TGTGCCAGCAGCCCCGAGGGAGGGCATCAGCCCCAGCATTTT. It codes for CASSPEGGHQPQHF. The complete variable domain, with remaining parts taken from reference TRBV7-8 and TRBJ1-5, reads GAGVSQSPRYKVAKRGQDVALRCDPISGHVSLFWYQQALGQGPEFLTYFQNEAQLDKSGLPSDRFFAERPEGSVSTLKIQRTQQEDSAVYLCASSPEGGHQPQHFGDGTRLSIL.